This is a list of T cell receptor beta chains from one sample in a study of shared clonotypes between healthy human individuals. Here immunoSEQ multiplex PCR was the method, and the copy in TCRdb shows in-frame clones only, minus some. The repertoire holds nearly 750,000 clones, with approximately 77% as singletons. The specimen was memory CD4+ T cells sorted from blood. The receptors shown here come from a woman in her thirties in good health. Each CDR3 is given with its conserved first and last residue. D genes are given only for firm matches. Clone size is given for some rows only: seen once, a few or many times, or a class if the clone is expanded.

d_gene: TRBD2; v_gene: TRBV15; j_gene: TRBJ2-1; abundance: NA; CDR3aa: CATSRGLAGVNEQFF; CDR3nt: TGTGCCACCAGCAGAGGACTAGCGGGAGTAAATGAGCAGTTCTTC
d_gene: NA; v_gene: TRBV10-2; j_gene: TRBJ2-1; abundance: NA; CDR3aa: CASSSLGGNEQFF; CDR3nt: TGCGCCAGCAGTTCTCTGGGAGGCAATGAGCAGTTCTTC
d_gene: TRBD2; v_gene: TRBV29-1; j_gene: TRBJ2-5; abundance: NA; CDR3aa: CSVGRGREQYF; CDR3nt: TGCAGCGTTGGACGGGGGAGGGAGCAGTACTTC
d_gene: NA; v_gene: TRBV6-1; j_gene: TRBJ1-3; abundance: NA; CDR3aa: CASSTSHPSGNTIYF; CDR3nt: TGTGCCAGCAGTACCAGCCATCCCTCTGGAAACACCATATATTTT
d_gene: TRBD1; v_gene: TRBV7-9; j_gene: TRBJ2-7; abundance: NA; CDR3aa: CASSLGGQGAKEQYF; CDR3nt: TGTGCCAGCAGCTTAGGGGGACAGGGGGCGAAGGAGCAGTACTTC
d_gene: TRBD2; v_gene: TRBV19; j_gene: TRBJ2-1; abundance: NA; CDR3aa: CASSGTSGSAPYNEQFF; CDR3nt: TGTGCCAGTAGTGGGACTAGCGGGAGTGCCCCCTACAATGAGCAGTTCTTC
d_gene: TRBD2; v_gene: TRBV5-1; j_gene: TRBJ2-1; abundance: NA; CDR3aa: CASSLSASGKVGEQFF; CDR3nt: TGCGCCAGCAGCTTGTCGGCTAGCGGGAAGGTGGGTGAGCAGTTCTTC
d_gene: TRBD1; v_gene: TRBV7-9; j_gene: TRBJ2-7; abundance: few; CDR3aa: CASSLSRGRLRYEQYF; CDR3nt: TGTGCCAGCAGCCTTTCCAGGGGGCGTTTACGCTACGAGCAGTACTTC
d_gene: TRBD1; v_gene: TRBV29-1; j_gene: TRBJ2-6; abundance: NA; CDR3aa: CSVRQGALGANVLTF; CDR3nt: TGCAGCGTTCGACAGGGGGCGCTTGGGGCCAACGTCCTGACTTTC
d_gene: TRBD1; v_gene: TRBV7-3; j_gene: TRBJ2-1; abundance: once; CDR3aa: CASSLRGQYNEQFF; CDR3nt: TGTGCCAGCAGCTTAAGGGGACAGTACAATGAGCAGTTCTTC
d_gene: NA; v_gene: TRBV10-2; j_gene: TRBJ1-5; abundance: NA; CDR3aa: CASMRQSYQPQHF; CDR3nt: TGCGCCAGCATGAGACAGAGCTATCAGCCCCAGCATTTT
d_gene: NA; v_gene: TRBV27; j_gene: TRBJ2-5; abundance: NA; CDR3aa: CASSLRMGLQETQYF; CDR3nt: TGTGCCAGCAGTCTAAGAATGGGGCTCCAAGAGACCCAGTACTTC
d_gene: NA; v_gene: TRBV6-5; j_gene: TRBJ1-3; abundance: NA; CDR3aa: CASSYGSFSGNTIYF; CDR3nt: TGTGCCAGCAGTTACGGCAGTTTCTCTGGAAACACCATATATTTT
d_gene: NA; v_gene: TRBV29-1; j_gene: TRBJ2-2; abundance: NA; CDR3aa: CSVEQGPNTGELFF; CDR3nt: TGCAGCGTTGAACAAGGGCCTAACACCGGGGAGCTGTTTTTT
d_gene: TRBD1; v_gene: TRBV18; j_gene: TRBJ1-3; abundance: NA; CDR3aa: CASSPETGARYSGNTIYF; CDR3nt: TGTGCCAGCTCACCAGAGACAGGGGCGCGCTACTCTGGAAACACCATATATTTT
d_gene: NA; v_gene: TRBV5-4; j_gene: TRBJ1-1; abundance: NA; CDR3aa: CASSLGHPRGNTEAFF; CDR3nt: TGTGCCAGCAGCTTGGGACATCCCAGGGGGAACACTGAAGCTTTCTTT
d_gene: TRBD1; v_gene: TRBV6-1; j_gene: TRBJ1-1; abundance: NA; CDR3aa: CASNRGVGTEAFF; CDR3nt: TGTGCCAGCAACAGGGGTGTGGGCACTGAAGCTTTCTTT
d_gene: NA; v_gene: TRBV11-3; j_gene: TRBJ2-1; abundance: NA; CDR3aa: CASSLDRDNEQFF; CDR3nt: TGTGCCAGCAGCTTAGATCGAGACAATGAGCAGTTCTTC
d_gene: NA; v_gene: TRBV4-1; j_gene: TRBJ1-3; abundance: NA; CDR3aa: CASSQGEPSGNTIYF; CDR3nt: TGCGCCAGCAGCCAAGGGGAGCCCTCTGGAAACACCATATATTTT
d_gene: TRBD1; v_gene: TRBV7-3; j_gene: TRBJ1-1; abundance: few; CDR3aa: CASSKQGETEAFF; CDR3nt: TGTGCCAGCAGTAAACAGGGGGAGACTGAAGCTTTCTTT
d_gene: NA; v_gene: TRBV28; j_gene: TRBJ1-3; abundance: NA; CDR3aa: CASSPLVSGNTIYF; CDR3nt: TGTGCCAGCAGTCCCCTCGTCTCTGGAAACACCATATATTTT
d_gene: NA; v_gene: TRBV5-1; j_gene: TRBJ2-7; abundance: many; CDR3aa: CASSPGRQVTYEQYF; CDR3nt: TGCGCCAGCAGCCCGGGAAGACAGGTAACCTACGAGCAGTACTTC
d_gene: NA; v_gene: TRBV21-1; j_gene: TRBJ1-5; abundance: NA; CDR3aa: CASSTSWPQHF; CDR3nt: TGTGCCAGCAGCACGTCGTGGCCCCAGCATTTT
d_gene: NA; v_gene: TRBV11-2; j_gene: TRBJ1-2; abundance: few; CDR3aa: CASSTAGAVGYTF; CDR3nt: TGTGCCAGCAGCACGGCAGGCGCAGTTGGCTACACCTTC
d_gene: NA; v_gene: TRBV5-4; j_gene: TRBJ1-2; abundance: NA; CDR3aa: CASSDLPGGLRGYTF; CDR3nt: TGTGCCAGCAGCGACCTCCCGGGGGGGCTCAGGGGCTACACCTTC
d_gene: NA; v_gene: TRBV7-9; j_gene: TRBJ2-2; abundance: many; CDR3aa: CASSRDGATGELFF; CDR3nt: TGTGCCAGCAGCCGGGACGGGGCAACTGGGGAGCTGTTTTTT
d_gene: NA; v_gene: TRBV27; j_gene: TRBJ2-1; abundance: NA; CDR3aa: CASSFRGGNGQPSYNEQFF; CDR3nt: TGTGCCAGCAGTTTTAGGGGCGGGAACGGCCAGCCGAGCTACAATGAGCAGTTCTTC